A single sample is the source of the 7 T cell receptor beta chains below, sequenced in a study of Graves' ophthalmopathy and Graves' hyperthyroidism. Scientists amplified the TCR beta CDR3 regions from RNA transcripts. First-round RT-PCR used HTBI primers; second-round multiplex PCR followed. TCRdb used MiXCR to reprocess the multiplex PCR reads, holding one entry per CDR3 protein. The data contain some 520,000 distinct CDR3 sequences, under 15% of them singletons. Sequencing was carried out using blood. Receptor source: a woman in her thirties with Graves' ophthalmopathy.

This clonotype was counted many times. V usage is TRBV6-5 and J usage is TRBJ2-7, with D perhaps matching TRBD1 or TRBD2 (5 bases each). The germline V gene encodes CDR1 MNHEY and CDR2 SVGAGI. This CDR3 comprises 16 residues. Trimming removed 2 bases from V and 3 bases from J, with 17 bases in between. CDR3 protein: CASSYPVEGPSYEQYF. The CDR3 DNA reads as TGTGCCAGCAGTTACCCCGTTGAGGGGCCCAGCTACGAGCAGTACTTC.

This clonotype came up a few times. V and J are TRBV30 and TRBJ2-5, with D perhaps TRBD2 (6 bases). The CDR3 is 13 residues long. Looked up from germline, CDR1 is GTSNPN and CDR2 is SVGIG (reference sequence). V was trimmed by 4 bases and J by 0 bases, leaving 9 bases between them. CDR3 DNA sequence: TGTGCCTGGAACCGGGAGTACCAAGAGACCCAGTACTTC. Its protein product is CAWNREYQETQYF.

In its sample, this clonotype was seen many times. The CDR3 loop reads CASSVGGGTYEQYF. CDR3 nucleotide sequence: TGTGCCAGCAGCGTAGGTGGTGGTACCTACGAGCAGTACTTC. The V call is TRBV9, the J call TRBJ2-7; the D is unclear. This CDR3 region has 14 residues. The V gene's germline CDR1 is SGDLS and CDR2 YYNGEE. Between the trimmed V and J ends, which lost 0 bases and 2 bases, there was a span of 9 bases. The complete variable domain, with remaining parts taken from reference TRBV9 and TRBJ2-7, reads DSGVTQTPKHLITATGQRVTLRCSPRSGDLSVYWYQQSLDQGLQFLIQYYNGEERAKGNILERFSAQQFPDLHSELNLSSLELGDSALYFCASSVGGGTYEQYFGPGTRLTVT.

This chain joins TRBV7-8 and TRBJ2-5, with D perhaps assigned TRBD1 or TRBD2 (7 bases each). The CDR3 loop spans 15 amino acids. Germline assignment: CDR1 SGHVS and CDR2 FQNEAQ. The V and J ends lost 1 base and 2 bases respectively, with 11 bases between them. Here the CDR3 reads CASSLDQGGQETQYF. In nucleotides, the CDR3 is TGTGCCAGCAGCTTAGATCAGGGGGGGCAAGAGACCCAGTACTTC.

This clonotype was recorded many times. DNA of the CDR3: TGTGCCAGCTCACCCAAGGGACCTGGAGAGACCCAGTACTTC. Its translation: CASSPKGPGETQYF. This chain connects TRBV18 to TRBJ2-5, with D perhaps given as TRBD1 or TRBD2 (5 bases each). V was trimmed by 3 bases and J by 4 bases, leaving 12 bases between them. This CDR3 is built from 14 residues. Looked up from germline, CDR1 is KGHSH and CDR2 is LQKENI.

This clonotype was recorded many times. The CDR3 protein is CASSPPAVPTYEQYF. The CDR3 DNA reads as TGTGCCAGCAGTCCCCCAGCCGTACCCACCTACGAGCAGTACTTC. J is TRBJ2-7 and V is TRBV27, with D uncertain. Germline CDR1 reads MNHEY; CDR2 reads SMNVEV (reference sequence). The CDR3 consists of 15 residues. Trimming removed 5 bases from V and 2 bases from J, with 16 bases in between.

The chain couples TRBV2 to TRBJ1-3; D is undetermined. The CDR3 has 14 residues. Trimming left V 8 bases short and J 3 bases short, with 14 bases between. CDR1 is SNHLY, CDR2 FYNNEI, per germline. CDR3 bases: TGTGCCAGCGGCCTGCCCCCGAATGGAAACACCATATATTTT. This translates into CASGLPPNGNTIYF.